This record looks at one T cell receptor beta chain sequence and its context. Its antigen is undetermined. Specified treatment: roughly ten-day PBMC culture with coronavirus spike peptide pools or control peptides (ViraFEST assay). ViraFEST expanded antigen-specific T cells with peptide pools, then sequenced TCRs. These data are taken from a study of vaccination and CD4 T cells after COVID-19. Researchers used the Oncomine TCR Beta short-read assay to sequence DNA from cultured CD4+ T cells. Cultures of CD4+ T cells served as the source for extracting genomic DNA. TCRdb reanalysed the PCR reads using MiXCR and keeps one entry per CDR3 protein. The table includes under 20,000 distinct CDR3 sequences, about 67% detected once. The CDR3 runs 15 residues. Germline loops: CDR1 MNHNS, CDR2 SASEGT. Deletions cut 1 base from V and 3 bases from J, with 10 bases between.

The J gene is TRBJ1-3, the V gene TRBV6-1, with D hard to call. Specimen: CD4+ T cells from blood, cultured in vitro. This sequence was found in a human donor who had recovered from COVID-19. CDR3 region: CASSEGPAGGNTIYF. Written as DNA, the CDR3 is TGTGCCAGCAGTGAAGGTCCAGCGGGTGGAAACACCATATATTTT.